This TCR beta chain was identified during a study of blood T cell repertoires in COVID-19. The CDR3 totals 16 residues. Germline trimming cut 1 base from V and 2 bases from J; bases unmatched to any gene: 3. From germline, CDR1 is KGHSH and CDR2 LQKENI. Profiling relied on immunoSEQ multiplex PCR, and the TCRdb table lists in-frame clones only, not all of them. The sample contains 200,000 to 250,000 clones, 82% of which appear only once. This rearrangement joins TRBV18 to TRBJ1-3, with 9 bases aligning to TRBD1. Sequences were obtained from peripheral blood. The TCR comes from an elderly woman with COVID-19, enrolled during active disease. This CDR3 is CASSPQRDRAGNTIYF. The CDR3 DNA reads TGTGCCAGCTCACCACAAAGGGACAGGGCTGGAAACACCATATATTTT.